This T cell receptor (beta chain) was retrieved from a study of T cells after yellow fever vaccination. Study results and limitations: Reappearance after the booster was seen for most primary-vaccination clones, at approximately 97% CD4 and 70% to 90% CD8. Sorted repertoires could include abundant contaminating clonotypes from bulk cells.

TCRdb independently ran MiXCR on the 5' RACE reads; one entry per CDR3 protein. The sample comprises a few hundred thousand distinct CDR3 sequences, approximately 4% of which are singletons, and approximately 24% rests with the top ten. This clonotype has only a few counts. Antigen unknown. This CDR3 region has 13 residues. Germline values: CDR1 MNHNS, CDR2 SASEGT. V was clipped by 5 bases and J by 8 bases; unmatched bases: 1. The input for sequencing was PBMCs, taken 5 days after the yellow fever booster vaccination. This clonotype originated in a man younger than 35 who received the YFV17D yellow fever vaccine. The rearrangement uses TRBV6-1 and TRBJ2-1; 12 positions match TRBD2. The CDR3 nucleotides are TGTGCCAGCAGTACTAGCGGGGGGTATGAGCAGTTCTTC. This sequence encodes CASSTSGGYEQFF.